One and the same sample provided the 21 T cell receptor beta chains below, sequenced in a study of shared clonotypes between healthy human individuals. Clones were sequenced by immunoSEQ multiplex PCR, and TCRdb holds only the in-frame ones, with some missing. Among about 1.9 million clones listed, around 93% were seen once. Naive CD8 cells lacked CD45RO and underwent positive selection for CCR7, leaving out terminally differentiated effector memory CD45RA+ cells. Sample: naive CD8+ T cells from PBMCs. These receptors all come from a man between 18 and 29 years old in good health. Some clones in this sample may be carry-over from other donors' samples.

This chain joins TRBV7-8 and TRBJ1-4, with TRBD1 identical over 8 bases. The CDR3 runs 16 residues. Trimming took 5 bases from V and 7 from J; bases not matched to a gene: 12. Germline-derived CDR1 and CDR2 are SGHVS and FQNEAQ. The CDR3, as DNA: TGTGCCAGCAGCCCATCGCGACAGGGGTCGGGTGAAAAACTGTTTTTT. Residues: CASSPSRQGSGEKLFF.

The chain has TRBV25-1 and TRBJ2-1, with D possibly called TRBD1 or TRBD2 (5 bases each). The CDR3 runs to 13 residues. Germline CDR1 MGHDK, CDR2 SYGVNS. Trimming removed 9 bases at V and 7 bases at J, with 16 bases between. In DNA form, the CDR3 reads TGTGCCAGTGTGGGAGTGAAGGGGAATGAGCAGTTCTTC. Encoded protein: CASVGVKGNEQFF.

The V and J genes are TRBV28 and TRBJ2-7; D may be TRBD2 (5 bases). The V gene lost 10 bases and the J gene lost 3 bases, with 13 bases spanning the gap. The CDR3 totals 12 residues. The germline V gene has CDR1 MDHEN and CDR2 SYDVKM. The CDR3 sequence is CATLDEGYEQYF. CDR3 coding DNA: TGTGCCACCCTGGATGAGGGCTACGAGCAGTACTTC.

The J gene is TRBJ1-5, the V gene TRBV6-1, with D possibly matching TRBD1 (6 bases). CDR3 length: 15 residues. Trimming removed 3 bases at V and 4 bases at J, with 13 bases between. Germline V gene sequence: CDR1 MNHNS, CDR2 SASEGT. CDR3: CASSDDLGQNQPQHF. The CDR3, as DNA: TGTGCCAGCAGTGATGATTTGGGACAAAATCAGCCCCAGCATTTT.

V and J are TRBV28 and TRBJ1-2, with a weak D call TRBD1 (6 bases). The CDR3 is made up of 13 amino acids. Trimming left V 6 bases short and J 8 bases short, with 16 bases between. Germline CDR1 and CDR2: MDHEN and SYDVKM. CDR3 sequence (DNA): TGTGCCAGCAGCCCTGAGGGGGGGGACGGCTACACCTTC. Translated, it gives CASSPEGGDGYTF.

J is TRBJ1-1 and V is TRBV28; D possibly corresponds to TRBD1 (6 bases). Trimming removed 6 bases at V and 7 bases at J, with 18 bases between. Germline V CDR1 and CDR2: MDHEN, SYDVKM. The CDR3 has 14 residues. The CDR3 DNA reads as TGTGCCAGCAGACGTCCGCCTACAGGGCGTGAAGCTTTCTTT. It yields the protein CASRRPPTGREAFF.

The chain employs TRBV19 and TRBJ2-5; 8 nucleotides agree with TRBD1. The CDR3 has 14 residues. Germline loops: CDR1 LNHDA, CDR2 SQIVND (reference sequence). Unmatched junction bases numbered 4, after V lost 3 bases and J lost 4 bases. For the CDR3, the DNA is TGTGCCAGTAGTATCCGGACAGGGACAGAGACCCAGTACTTC. As protein: CASSIRTGTETQYF.

As regards this clone: The same CDR3 also results from other DNA sequences found in this sample. V gene TRBV7-9 combines with J gene TRBJ2-2, with unresolved D. Per germline, CDR1 SEHNR and CDR2 FQNEAQ (reference sequence). The V and J ends lost 0 bases and 6 bases respectively, with 2 bases between them. This CDR3 spans 12 amino acids. CDR3 region: CASSLAPGELFF. The CDR3 DNA is TGTGCCAGCAGCTTAGCGCCCGGGGAGCTGTTTTTT.

The chain is built from TRBV28 and TRBJ1-1, with D possibly being TRBD1 (5 bases). V lost 2 bases to trimming and J lost 1 base, with 14 bases between them. The CDR3 loop spans 16 amino acids. Germline CDR1 MDHEN, CDR2 SYDVKM. CDR3 nucleotides: TGTGCCAGCAGTTTACCCTCTCGGCAGGGGAACACTGAAGCTTTCTTT. It codes for CASSLPSRQGNTEAFF.

The chain employs TRBV5-4 and TRBJ2-5; 10 bases match TRBD1. Per germline, CDR1 SGHNT and CDR2 YYREEE (reference sequence). V lost 0 bases, J lost 0 bases, and 2 bases stayed unmatched. This CDR3 contains 16 residues. The CDR3 DNA is TGTGCCAGCAGCTTGGGGACAGGGGGTGACCAAGAGACCCAGTACTTC. It translates to CASSLGTGGDQETQYF.

The chain couples TRBV6-5 to TRBJ1-5, with TRBD1 as a possible D gene (5 bases). V was clipped by 2 bases and J by 3 bases, with 11 bases between them. Germline lookup yields CDR1 MNHEY and CDR2 SVGAGI. The CDR3 has 15 amino acids. This chain's CDR3 is CASSYSQGFNQPQHF. The CDR3 nucleotides read TGTGCCAGCAGTTACAGCCAGGGATTCAATCAGCCCCAGCATTTT.

The chain employs TRBV27 and TRBJ2-4; D possibly uses TRBD1 or TRBD2 (5 bases each). From germline, CDR1 is MNHEY and CDR2 SMNVEV (reference sequence). The V end was cut by 11 bases, the J end by 6 bases, with 20 bases between. The CDR3 runs to 14 residues. Here the CDR3 DNA reads TGTGCCGCGCCGGGACGCCGAATTGCAAACATTCAGTACTTC. Encoded protein: CAAPGRRIANIQYF.

The rearrangement uses TRBV7-9 and TRBJ1-1, with a weak D call TRBD1 (5 bases). V lost 8 bases and J 1 base, leaving 11 bases between the germline ends. Germline CDR1 and CDR2: SEHNR and FQNEAQ (reference sequence). The CDR3 loop spans 13 amino acids. In nucleotides, the CDR3 is TGTGCCAGCGGGTATCAGGGGAACACTGAAGCTTTCTTT. This encodes CASGYQGNTEAFF.

The V call is TRBV4-2, the J call TRBJ2-5; no clear D. The CDR3 runs to 17 residues. Trimming removed 1 base from V and 5 bases from J, with 20 bases in between. Looked up from germline, CDR1 is LGHNA and CDR2 is YNFKEQ. The CDR3 nucleotides read TGTGCCAGCAGCCAAGTCGCCACCCTACCTATCGCCGAGACCCAGTACTTC. Its translation: CASSQVATLPIAETQYF.

DNA of the CDR3: TGTGCCACCACGCCGCTGGGGGAATGGGATCGCGAGCAGTACTTC. It encodes CATTPLGEWDREQYF. The chain joins TRBV6-5 to TRBJ2-7; D may be TRBD1 or TRBD2 (5 bases each). This CDR3 comprises 15 residues. V was cut by 10 bases and J by 6 bases, with 25 bases left in between. Germline V lookup: CDR1 MNHEY, CDR2 SVGAGI.

A single count supports this clone. The chain has TRBV7-9 and TRBJ1-2; 10 nucleotides match TRBD1. Germline CDR1 SEHNR, CDR2 FQNEAQ (reference sequence). This CDR3 comprises 16 residues. The V and J ends lost 4 bases and 4 bases, in that order; junction bases with no gene match: 9. In DNA form, the CDR3 reads TGTGCCAGCAGCTCACCCACTGGGACAGGGGCCTATGGCTACACCTTC. It is translated as CASSSPTGTGAYGYTF. Drawing the rest from reference TRBV7-9 and TRBJ1-2, the complete variable domain is DTGVSQNPRHKITKRGQNVTFRCDPISEHNRLYWYRQTLGQGPEFLTYFQNEAQLEKSRLLSDRFSAERPKGSFSTLEIQRTEQGDSAMYLCASSSPTGTGAYGYTFGSGTRLTVV.

This chain connects TRBV9 to TRBJ1-1, with a possible D match to TRBD1 (6 bases). V gave up 0 bases and J gave up 1 base, with 10 bases separating them. The length of the CDR3 is 15 residues. Germline V CDR1 and CDR2: SGDLS, YYNGEE. The CDR3 nucleotides are TGTGCCAGCAGCGTAGTGGGACAAACGAACACTGAAGCTTTCTTT. This encodes CASSVVGQTNTEAFF.

The chain couples TRBV4-2 to TRBJ2-7; 10 nucleotides align to TRBD1. The CDR3 contains 15 residues. Losses at the gene ends were 5 bases for V and 2 bases for J; bases not matched to a gene: 6. CDR1 is LGHNA and CDR2 is YNFKEQ in the germline V gene. The CDR3 loop is CASSLRDRGAYEQYF. The CDR3 nucleotides read TGTGCCAGCAGCTTACGGGACAGGGGAGCCTACGAGCAGTACTTC.

The CDR3 spells CASSGERETQYF. The CDR3 DNA is TGTGCCAGCAGTGGTGAGCGGGAGACCCAGTACTTC. V usage is TRBV7-6 and J usage is TRBJ2-5; D perhaps matches TRBD2 (5 bases). The ends were cut back, 6 bases at V and 5 bases at J, with 10 bases in the middle. CDR1 is SGHVS, CDR2 FNYEAQ, per germline. The CDR3 is made up of 12 amino acids.

As for this clone: Other DNA sequences of this sample code for an identical CDR3. The chain links TRBV29-1 to TRBJ2-7; 7 bases match TRBD2. In germline, CDR1 is SQVTM, CDR2 ANQGSEA. The CDR3 totals 13 residues. Trimming removed 4 bases from V and 4 bases from J; junction bases left unmatched: 7. CDR3 in amino acids: CSVAGGLNYEQYF. CDR3 coding DNA: TGCAGCGTTGCGGGGGGTTTGAATTACGAGCAGTACTTC.

The genes are TRBV9 and TRBJ1-2, with a tentative D call TRBD1 (5 bases). The CDR3 has 14 residues. The V end was cut by 4 bases, the J end by 4 bases, with 14 bases between. Germline CDR1 SGDLS, CDR2 YYNGEE. The CDR3 spells CASSLTGTAYGYTF. In DNA, the CDR3 is TGTGCCAGCAGCCTTACCGGGACTGCCTATGGCTACACCTTC.